Each of the 21 T cell receptor beta chains below was sequenced from the same sample in a study of T cell responses to AZD1222 COVID-19 vaccine (dated by TCRdb to the early 2020s). The sample's time point label, in plain terms: baseline before first vaccination. Preparation of the library involved the immunoSEQ multiplex PCR assay. The table comes from immuneACCESS by way of TCRdb, which keeps in-frame sequences with V and J called. Part of the clones is missing from these tables; in studies checked, under half for an unresolved V gene and the rest for unknown reasons. In this sample the table shows about 83,000 clones, roughly 82% of which occur a single time. The top ten hold 7.5% to 9% of the sample. The sample was peripheral blood, taken on day 0 of AZD1222 vaccination. These receptors all stem from an adult in good health.

The chain has TRBV27 and TRBJ1-1; 10 bases agree with TRBD1. Looked up from germline, CDR1 is MNHEY and CDR2 is SMNVEV (reference sequence). Trimming removed 5 bases from V and 4 bases from J; junction bases left unmatched: 1. The CDR3 runs to 13 residues. The CDR3 reads CASSRDRGTEAFF. For the CDR3, the DNA is TGTGCCAGCAGTAGGGACAGGGGCACTGAAGCTTTCTTT.

J is TRBJ1-3 and V is TRBV29-1; TRBD1 matches at 8 bases. The CDR3 is made up of 12 amino acids. V shed 7 bases, J shed 4 bases, and the junction held 3 bases outside the gene matches. Per germline, CDR1 SQVTM and CDR2 ANQGSEA. CDR3 bases: TGCAGCGGGGGGACAGGAGGAAACACCATATATTTT. It encodes CSGGTGGNTIYF.

This chain connects TRBV29-1 to TRBJ1-5, with 8 positions matching TRBD1. This CDR3 is 13 amino acids long. The ends lost 4 bases at V and 2 bases at J; junction bases unmatched: 1. Germline CDR1 reads SQVTM; CDR2 reads ANQGSEA. The CDR3 is CSVAGGRNQPQHF. The CDR3 nucleotides read TGCAGCGTTGCAGGGGGCCGCAATCAGCCCCAGCATTTT.

The V and J genes are TRBV6-1 and TRBJ1-5; the D is unclear. Germline CDR1 and CDR2: MNHNS and SASEGT. CDR3 length: 16 residues. V lost 2 bases to trimming and J lost 4 bases, with 15 bases between them. CDR3: CASSEFLPGRNQPQHF. The CDR3 nucleotides are TGTGCCAGCAGTGAATTCCTCCCCGGCAGGAATCAGCCCCAGCATTTT.

This clone was picked up a small number of times. The rearrangement links TRBV6-5 to TRBJ1-6, with 7 positions matching TRBD1. CDR1 is MNHEY, CDR2 SVGAGI, per germline. This CDR3 is 14 amino acids long. V was pared by 5 bases and J by 7 bases, with 5 bases of the junction left unmatched. Written as DNA, the CDR3 is TGTGCCAGCAGTCCAGGACAGGAGAATTCACCCCTCCACTTT. Its protein product is CASSPGQENSPLHF.

V is TRBV6-5 and J is TRBJ2-5, with 7 nucleotides matching TRBD2. J gave up 2 bases and V 7 bases, and 10 bases lay outside the gene matches. CDR1 and CDR2 from the germline V gene are MNHEY and SVGAGI. CDR3 length equals 15 residues. The CDR3 sequence is CASTPSGGIQETQYF. CDR3 nucleotides: TGTGCCAGCACTCCCTCCGGGGGGATTCAAGAGACCCAGTACTTC.

A single count supports this clone. The chain links TRBV3-1 (or the pseudogene TRBV3-2) to TRBJ2-7; 7 nucleotides match TRBD2. The V gene end was trimmed by 1 base and the J gene end by 3 bases; junction bases not matched to a gene: 0. Germline V gives CDR1 LGHDT, CDR2 YNNKEL (reference sequence). CDR3 length equals 13 residues. The CDR3 sequence: CASSQGTSYEQYF. In nucleotides, the CDR3 is TGTGCCAGCAGCCAAGGGACTAGCTACGAGCAGTACTTC.

This clone came up once. This chain links TRBV30 with TRBJ1-2; D is perhaps TRBD1 (6 bases). V lost 5 bases and J 7 bases, leaving 17 bases between the germline ends. Germline V gene lookup returns CDR1 GTSNPN and CDR2 SVGIG (reference sequence). The CDR3 is 13 amino acids. The CDR3 DNA reads TGTGCCTGGGTACAGGGTCGATTTGTTGGCTACACCTTC. Translating it yields CAWVQGRFVGYTF.

On this clone: Other DNA variants within this sample encode the same CDR3. The CDR3 nucleotides read TGTGCCAGCAGCCCCGGACAATCGAACACTGAAGCTTTCTTT. Amino acids: CASSPGQSNTEAFF. The rearrangement joins TRBV7-3 to TRBJ1-1; D perhaps matches TRBD1 (5 bases). Trimming left V 5 bases short and J 1 base short, with 11 bases between. The germline CDR1 and CDR2 sequences are SGHTA and FQGTGA. CDR3 length equals 14 residues.

This clone occurred a few times. The DNA of the CDR3 is TGTGCCAGCAGCTTCGCAGGGGGCCAGCCCCAGCATTTT. This codes for CASSFAGGQPQHF. The genes are TRBV5-5 and TRBJ1-5; 8 bases match TRBD1. Germline lookup yields CDR1 SGHKS and CDR2 YYEKEE (reference sequence). The CDR3 spans 13 residues. The junction had 2 bases not matched to a gene; V was cut back by 2 bases and J by 7 bases.

This clone was detected only once. V gene TRBV2 combines with J gene TRBJ1-3; TRBD1 might be the D (5 bases). The CDR3 has 13 amino acids. V gave up 5 bases and J gave up 4 bases, with 9 bases separating them. Germline V CDR1 and CDR2: SNHLY, FYNNEI. DNA of the CDR3: TGTGCCAGCAGTTTTGGGACCGGAAACACCATATATTTT. Protein product: CASSFGTGNTIYF.

V is TRBV5-3 and J is TRBJ1-6; D is unclear. Being an ORF, TRBV5-3 has a function that is uncertain. The CDR3 is 13 amino acids. V was clipped by 3 bases and J by 9 bases, with 10 bases between them. The CDR3 DNA reads TGTGCCAGAAGCTCGAAGTATTCTTCACCCCTCCACTTT. As protein: CARSSKYSSPLHF.

This chain joins TRBV3-1 (or the pseudogene TRBV3-2) and TRBJ1-2; D might be TRBD1 (5 bases). Germline V gene data show CDR1 as LGHDT and CDR2 as YNNKEL (reference sequence). The V end lost 6 bases, the J end lost 6 bases, and 17 bases lay between the germline ends. The CDR3 consists of 14 residues. The CDR3 sequence: CASSPGRTTDGYTF. CDR3 coding DNA: TGTGCCAGCAGTCCGGGGCGTACTACCGATGGCTACACCTTC.

V usage is TRBV6-5 and J usage is TRBJ2-1; D may be TRBD2 (6 bases). The CDR3 is 15 amino acids. Trimming left V 3 bases short and J 8 bases short, with 17 bases between. Looked up from germline, CDR1 is MNHEY and CDR2 is SVGAGI. CDR3 region: CASSYEITGGDEQFF. CDR3 in DNA: TGTGCCAGCAGTTATGAGATTACAGGCGGGGATGAGCAGTTCTTC.

The V call is TRBV6-5, the J call TRBJ2-4, with D uncertain. From germline, CDR1 is MNHEY and CDR2 SVGAGI. The V end was cut by 0 bases, the J end by 1 base, with 7 bases between. This CDR3 comprises 15 residues. CDR3 sequence (DNA): TGTGCCAGCAGTTACTCGTGGGATGCCAAAAACATTCAGTACTTC. Translated: CASSYSWDAKNIQYF.

This chain joins TRBV5-4 and TRBJ2-5, with D maybe TRBD2 (7 bases). Trimming removed 4 bases at V and 4 bases at J, with 14 bases between. CDR3 size: 14 residues. Germline V gives CDR1 SGHNT, CDR2 YYREEE (reference sequence). The CDR3 protein is CASSLGGGRETQYF. The CDR3 DNA sequence: TGTGCCAGCAGCCTTGGGGGGGGGCGAGAGACCCAGTACTTC.

The chain carries TRBV6-6 and TRBJ1-1, with no clear D. The CDR3 has 12 residues. CDR1 is MNHNY, CDR2 SVGAGI, per germline (reference sequence). V was clipped by 10 bases and J by 5 bases, with 14 bases between them. The CDR3 region has the DNA TGTGCCATCCGCGTGGGTCGAACTGAAGCTTTCTTT. It is translated as CAIRVGRTEAFF.

This clone occurred once. The CDR3 loop reads CASTPWRAPSDTQYF. For the CDR3, the DNA is TGTGCCAGCACCCCTTGGAGAGCCCCTTCAGATACGCAGTATTTT. The gene calls are TRBV5-5 and TRBJ2-3, with D unclear. Per germline, CDR1 SGHKS and CDR2 YYEKEE (reference sequence). The CDR3 covers 15 residues. Trimming removed 6 bases from V and 4 bases from J, with 18 bases in between.

The rearrangement links TRBV28 to TRBJ1-4; D uncertain. Trimming cost V 2 bases and J 4 bases, with 11 bases left between them. The CDR3 is 15 amino acids. Looked up from germline, CDR1 is MDHEN and CDR2 is SYDVKM. CDR3: CASSLREGYNEKLFF. CDR3 DNA sequence: TGTGCCAGCAGTTTAAGGGAGGGTTATAATGAAAAACTGTTTTTT.

J is TRBJ2-1 and V is TRBV27, with no clear D. The germline V and J ends were trimmed by 3 bases and 6 bases, with 12 bases remaining between them. This CDR3 spans 14 amino acids. Looked up from germline, CDR1 is MNHEY and CDR2 is SMNVEV (reference sequence). CDR3 sequence: CASSFAPSGNEQFF. CDR3 nucleotides: TGTGCCAGCAGTTTCGCCCCCTCGGGCAATGAGCAGTTCTTC.

This clone is a singleton in its sample. The chain uses TRBV4-3 and TRBJ1-2; D possibly corresponds to TRBD1 (5 bases). Looked up from germline, CDR1 is LGHNA and CDR2 is YSLEER. V was trimmed by 4 bases and J by 5 bases, leaving 14 bases between them. CDR3 length: 14 residues. CDR3 protein: CASSPLRGAYGYTF. The DNA for the CDR3 is TGCGCCAGCAGCCCTTTGCGGGGCGCGTATGGCTACACCTTC.